This T cell receptor (beta chain) is from a study of cytomegalovirus exposure and HLA in healthy donors. Primers included in the PCR were 60 Vbeta and 13 Jbeta primers. Some clones are missing from TCRdb's copy, which holds only in-frame ones; the method was immunoSEQ multiplex PCR. The sample carries about 65,000 clones, more than 75% recorded once. A single count supports this clone. Its matching antigen is unknown. Study results and limitations: Cytomegalovirus association was assigned to approximately 160 TCR beta chains. According to a later analysis, donors in an Asian-associated ancestry cluster reportedly had fewer N-insertions than the roughly 670-donor mean.

The clonotype originates from a girl aged 5 to 17 in good health and CMV-seropositive. Sequences were obtained from PBMCs.

The CDR3 bases are TGTGCCAGTAGTTTCCCCGGGACTAGCGGAACCTACGAGCAGTACTTC. It yields the protein CASSFPGTSGTYEQYF. The rearrangement links TRBV19 to TRBJ2-7; 11 nucleotides line up with TRBD2. The CDR3 loop spans 16 amino acids. V dropped 5 bases and J dropped 2; count of bases not matched to a gene: 8. Per the germline V gene, CDR1 is LNHDA and CDR2 is SQIVND (reference sequence).